The TCR beta chain described here comes from a study of radiation and T cells in renal cell carcinoma. Whole-study results and caveats: From baseline, blood top tumor clonotypes peaked at 2 weeks post-radiation.

Comments on this clone: Antigen: not known.

Measured with immunoSEQ multiplex PCR; TCRdb has only the in-frame clones, and not every one. The sample has about 90,000 clones, more than 65% seen once. Regarding time point: blood 4 weeks post-SBRT, at nephrectomy. Noted treatment: 15 Gy SBRT to primary tumor, nephrectomy 4 weeks later. After SBRT, blood was collected at 2 and 4 weeks, plus baseline. This TCR was sampled from a man between 60 and 75 years old with renal cell carcinoma. Sequences were derived from blood, sampled from a patient whose treatment included radiotherapy and nephrectomy.

CDR3 residues: CSARQNYGYTF. In DNA form, the CDR3 reads TGCAGTGCTAGACAGAACTATGGCTACACCTTC. The rearrangement links TRBV20-1 to TRBJ1-2; D remains ambiguous. This CDR3 contains 11 residues. Germline V lookup: CDR1 DFQATT, CDR2 SNEGSKA (reference sequence). V was cut by 2 bases and J by 2 bases, with 3 bases left in between.